What follows are 21 T cell receptor beta chains derived from one specimen sequenced in a study of OX40 agonist ivuxolimab in advanced cancers. Repertoires were generated with immunoSEQ multiplex PCR, while TCRdb's copy carries only in-frame clones and drops some. The table shows 30,000 or so clones, with roughly 85% occurring only once. Material: CD4+ or CD8+ T cells sorted from blood, obtained in a trial of the OX40 agonist ivuxolimab. These receptors originate from an adult with an advanced solid tumor such as melanoma, head and neck, liver or kidney cancer.

This clone was counted between two and nine times. The gene calls are TRBV4-2 and TRBJ1-4, with D unclear. V was cut by 0 bases and J by 0 bases, with 8 bases left in between. This CDR3 region has 16 residues. Per germline, CDR1 LGHNA and CDR2 YNFKEQ. CDR3 loop: CASSQDPAPTNEKLFF. DNA for the CDR3: TGTGCCAGCAGCCAAGATCCGGCGCCAACTAATGAAAAACTGTTTTTT.

The chain joins TRBV7-8 to TRBJ2-5; D gene uncertain. V was trimmed by 1 base and J by 4 bases, leaving 7 bases between them. Germline V gene data show CDR1 as SGHVS and CDR2 as FQNEAQ. The CDR3 runs to 13 residues. CDR3 in DNA: TGTGCCAGCAGCTTAGTCCCTCGAGAGACCCAGTACTTC. This codes for CASSLVPRETQYF.

The chain couples TRBV29-1 to TRBJ2-7; D perhaps matches TRBD1 (5 bases). The germline V gene has CDR1 SQVTM and CDR2 ANQGSEA. Trimming shortened V by 7 bases and J by 4 bases, and 17 bases separated the two germline ends. The CDR3 extends over 13 amino acids. In nucleotides, the CDR3 is TGCAGCGCCACGACAGACAAAAGTTACGAGCAGTACTTC. This gives the protein CSATTDKSYEQYF.

The chain uses TRBV6-5 and TRBJ1-1; D unclear. This CDR3 has 11 amino acids. Germline lookup yields CDR1 MNHEY and CDR2 SVGAGI. Trimming pared 6 bases from V and 5 bases from J, leaving 7 bases between. Written as DNA, the CDR3 is TGTGCCAGCAGGGAAGGGACTGAAGCTTTCTTT. Its translation: CASREGTEAFF.

This rearrangement joins TRBV6-1 to TRBJ2-7, with 12 bases aligning to TRBD2. The length of the CDR3 is 16 residues. V dropped 4 bases and J dropped 6; count of bases not matched to a gene: 10. From germline, CDR1 is MNHNS and CDR2 SASEGT. The CDR3 sequence: CASSGLLELAGGEQYF. In DNA form, the CDR3 reads TGTGCCAGCAGTGGTCTCTTGGAACTAGCGGGAGGCGAGCAGTACTTC.

The V call is TRBV7-9, the J call TRBJ2-6; TRBD2 matches 8 bases. Per the germline V gene, CDR1 is SEHNR and CDR2 is FQNEAQ (reference sequence). The junction had 17 bases not matched to a gene; V was cut back by 10 bases and J by 0 bases. CDR3 length equals 19 residues. Here the CDR3 DNA reads TGTGCCACCCTAATCCCCCGGGGGGGCCTTGTCTCTGGGGCCAACGTCCTGACTTTC. It codes for CATLIPRGGLVSGANVLTF.

The V call is TRBV5-6, the J call TRBJ1-2; tentatively, D is TRBD1 (6 bases). V was clipped by 4 bases and J by 2 bases, with 9 bases between them. Germline V gene lookup returns CDR1 SGHDT and CDR2 YYEEEE. The CDR3 is 13 amino acids. The CDR3 DNA reads as TGTGCCAGCAGCCCCCAGGGGAACTATGGCTACACCTTC. This gives the protein CASSPQGNYGYTF.

The chain couples TRBV19 to TRBJ2-1; D could derive from TRBD1 or TRBD2 (5 bases each). CDR3 length: 15 amino acids. CDR1 LNHDA and CDR2 SQIVND come from the germline V gene (reference sequence). Trimming cost V 6 bases and J 2 bases, with 14 bases left between them. The CDR3 reads CASSHAGGPYNEQFF. In nucleotides, the CDR3 is TGTGCCAGTAGCCACGCTGGGGGACCCTACAATGAGCAGTTCTTC. Together with reference TRBV19 and TRBJ2-1, the CDR3 gives the full variable domain: DGGITQSPKYLFRKEGQNVTLSCEQNLNHDAMYWYRQDPGQGLRLIYYSQIVNDFQKGDIAEGYSVSREKKESFPLTVTSAQKNPTAFYLCASSHAGGPYNEQFFGPGTRLTVL.

This chain joins TRBV10-1 and TRBJ1-2; perhaps TRBD1 as D (6 bases). V was shortened by 3 bases and J by 6 bases, with 23 bases between the two germline ends. Per germline, CDR1 WNHNN and CDR2 SYGVQD (reference sequence). The CDR3 covers 17 residues. The CDR3 coding sequence is TGCGCCAGCAGTGACCCGGGACATACGTCGGAACCCCATGGCTACACCTTC. Its protein product is CASSDPGHTSEPHGYTF.

CDR3 coding DNA: TGTGCCAGCAGTCCCTTACCTACTAGTTTTCGTTCCGAGCAGTACTTC. Encoded protein: CASSPLPTSFRSEQYF. The chain joins TRBV27 to TRBJ2-7, with D possibly matching TRBD2 (5 bases). The CDR3 extends over 16 amino acids. V gave up 5 bases and J gave up 6 bases, with 23 bases separating them. From germline, CDR1 is MNHEY and CDR2 SMNVEV (reference sequence).

The CDR3, as DNA: TGTGCCAGCAGTCCCTGGCGGAACCAAGAGACCCAGTACTTC. Its protein product is CASSPWRNQETQYF. This chain connects TRBV28 to TRBJ2-5, with D hard to call. Germline V gene lookup returns CDR1 MDHEN and CDR2 SYDVKM. V was pared by 5 bases and J by 0 bases, with 10 bases between. The CDR3 is 14 residues long. Drawing the rest from reference TRBV28 and TRBJ2-5, the complete variable domain is DVKVTQSSRYLVKRTGEKVFLECVQDMDHENMFWYRQDPGLGLRLIYFSYDVKMKEKGDIPEGYSVSREKKERFSLILESASTNQTSMYLCASSPWRNQETQYFGPGTRLLVL.

About this clone: The germline gene is not matched at one end of the junction; a read error may be the cause. The chain joins TRBV2 to TRBJ2-3; no reliable D call. From germline, CDR1 is SNHLY and CDR2 FYNNEI. The CDR3 is made up of 11 amino acids. The CDR3 is CAIPTGLKGHF. CDR3 bases: TGTGCCATCCCGACTGGGCTAAAGGGCCATTTT.

This chain uses TRBV5-4 with TRBJ2-1, with D maybe TRBD2 (6 bases). CDR3 length: 14 residues. Germline loops: CDR1 SGHNT, CDR2 YYREEE (reference sequence). Trimming removed 3 bases at V and 6 bases at J, with 13 bases between. CDR3 residues: CASSSPGAGNEQFF. The CDR3 DNA follows: TGTGCCAGCAGCTCGCCCGGAGCGGGCAATGAGCAGTTCTTC.

The chain joins TRBV5-5 to TRBJ1-2, with a possible D match to TRBD1 (6 bases). Trimming removed 4 bases from V and 3 bases from J, with 16 bases in between. Germline V gives CDR1 SGHKS, CDR2 YYEKEE (reference sequence). The CDR3 loop spans 15 amino acids. The chain's CDR3 is CASSPAVQGDYGYTF. CDR3 DNA sequence: TGTGCCAGCAGCCCAGCCGTACAGGGCGACTATGGCTACACCTTC.

The gene calls are TRBV29-1 and TRBJ2-3; 8 bases agree with TRBD1. V dropped 7 bases and J dropped 1; count of bases not matched to a gene: 4. CDR3 size: 13 residues. Germline V gene sequence: CDR1 SQVTM, CDR2 ANQGSEA. The CDR3 nucleotides read TGCAGCGCAACGGGACAGGGCACAGATACGCAGTATTTT. Amino acid sequence: CSATGQGTDTQYF.

J is TRBJ2-5 and V is TRBV7-8; D gene unclear. Germline lookup yields CDR1 SGHVS and CDR2 FQNEAQ. Trimming cost V 2 bases and J 2 bases, with 15 bases left between them. The CDR3 length is 16 residues. CDR3 in amino acids: CASSLQRITSQETQYF. Here the CDR3 DNA reads TGTGCCAGCAGCTTACAGCGTATCACGTCTCAAGAGACCCAGTACTTC. The entire variable domain, with the rest obtained from reference TRBV7-8 and TRBJ2-5, is as follows: GAGVSQSPRYKVAKRGQDVALRCDPISGHVSLFWYQQALGQGPEFLTYFQNEAQLDKSGLPSDRFFAERPEGSVSTLKIQRTQQEDSAVYLCASSLQRITSQETQYFGPGTRLLVL.

The chain has TRBV11-1 and TRBJ2-7, with no clear D. Germline-derived CDR1 and CDR2 are SGHAT and FQDESV (reference sequence). This CDR3 has 12 residues. V lost 4 bases to trimming and J lost 1 base, with 5 bases between them. CDR3 sequence: CASSSGSYEQYF. The DNA for the CDR3 is TGTGCCAGCAGCTCCGGGTCCTACGAGCAGTACTTC.

This clone was counted a single time. At one of its ends the junction is not consistent with the germline gene, which may arise from a read error. The chain is built from TRBV4-1 and TRBJ1-3; the D is unclear. Germline V gene lookup returns CDR1 MGHRA and CDR2 YSYEKL. The CDR3 covers 14 residues. The CDR3 is CASSQGMGTNTIYF. In nucleotides, the CDR3 is TGCGCCAGCAGTCAAGGAATGGGTACGAACACCATATATTTT.

The chain links TRBV4-1 to TRBJ1-5, with D unclear. Germline V gene data show CDR1 as MGHRA and CDR2 as YSYEKL. With 3 bases removed from V and 0 bases from J, the gap between germline ends came to 9 bases. This CDR3 contains 15 residues. The CDR3 sequence is CASSQREGSNQPQHF. CDR3 DNA sequence: TGCGCCAGCAGCCAGAGAGAGGGTAGCAATCAGCCCCAGCATTTT.

The CDR3 bases are TGTGCCGCCCACCTAGGGATAGGCGATGAGCAGTTCTTC. The encoded protein is CAAHLGIGDEQFF. V gene TRBV15 combines with J gene TRBJ2-1; D gene uncertain. Germline V gene sequence: CDR1 LNHNV, CDR2 YYDKDF (reference sequence). This CDR3 has 13 residues. The germline V and J ends were trimmed by 11 bases and 8 bases, with 19 bases remaining between them. The variable domain in full, with the rest retrieved from reference TRBV15 and TRBJ2-1, is DAMVIQNPRYQVTQFGKPVTLSCSQTLNHNVMYWYQQKSSQAPKLLFHYYDKDFNNEADTPDNFQSRRPNTSFCFLDIRSPGLGDTAMYLCAAHLGIGDEQFFGPGTRLTVL.

The J gene is TRBJ2-1, the V gene TRBV5-1; D tentatively reads TRBD1 or TRBD2 (6 bases each). Per germline, CDR1 SGHRS and CDR2 YFSETQ. The CDR3 totals 16 residues. Trimming left V 3 bases short and J 0 bases short, with 13 bases between. CDR3 nucleotide sequence: TGCGCCAGCAGCTGGAGGGGGACACCCTCCTACAATGAGCAGTTCTTC. This sequence encodes CASSWRGTPSYNEQFF.